This TCR beta chain was retrieved from a study of blood T cell repertoires in COVID-19 (TCRdb year 2020). As for the study more broadly: Samples covering the acute and convalescent phases of COVID-19 were provided by collaborators in the United States, Italy and Spain. The prospective study material was composed of cDNA or gDNA derived from T cells, B-cell-depleted T cells, or PBMCs. The dataset comprised deeply sampled blood TCRbeta repertoires from subjects exposed to, actively infected with, or recovered from COVID-19. The repertoires were made available in a free public database intended to serve as a resource for research on the immune response to SARS-CoV-2. Samples were obtained from the ongoing ImmuneRACE study (first 160 participants) and from about 1,300 subjects provided by 6 global collaborators. Nearly every sample came with metadata listing a de-identified subject ID, COVID-19 status, age in years and sex. HLA class I and class II types, where available, came from metadata supplied by the sample provider rather than from assay-based typing.

For this clone: Its recognized antigen is unknown. Base-call qualities are not available, and no considerably larger clone is one nucleotide away.

TCRbeta CDR3 regions were amplified from genomic DNA by means of the immunoSEQ Assay, a bias-controlled multiplex PCR. As for the original processing: Nucleated cell counts per sample were estimated from amplification of reference gene primers within the assay. To quantify the absolute abundance of each unique TCRbeta CDR3 rearrangement, sequence reads were collapsed and filtered. Productive Simpson clonality was computed per sample as the square root of Simpson's diversity index over productive rearrangements. As stored in TCRdb, this immuneACCESS dataset retains in-frame rearrangements with V and J assigned. A fraction of the clones does not appear; measured against another copy, unresolved V genes explain less than half of the discrepancy, and the remainder lacks a known reason. V, J and clone size derive from that table, while D and trimming were established from the DNA sequence. The sample table shows roughly 56,000 clones, and roughly nine tenths are seen once. The biggest ten clones account for more than 40% of the sample.

CDR1 and CDR2 are read off the germline V gene as SGDLS and YYNGEE. The CDR3 measures 15 amino acids from cysteine to phenylalanine. Only CDR3 DNA is held: 45 bases, read in frame from base 1. The trim is 6 bases for V and 0 bases for J, with a gap of 13 bases between the germline ends. In Seattle, one collaborating source enrolled patients while the infection was active and tracked those patients longitudinally over the course of disease. The collaborating institutions used their own protocols to collect whole blood in K2EDTA tubes. For TCRbeta analysis, collaborators shipped samples as frozen whole blood, isolated PBMCs, or DNA extracted from either of those sample types. Broad study findings and their caveats: The quantity of clinical and demographic metadata differed by source and by participant and was supplied without curation.

The source material was peripheral blood. The V and J genes are TRBV9 and TRBJ2-1; a weak D assignment points to TRBD2 (5 bases agree). The clonotype originates from a woman aged 55-75 years with COVID-19, enrolled during active disease. The bases read TGTGCCAGCACCCGGGGTGGCAGCTCCTACAATGAGCAGTTCTTC. Its product reads: CASTRGGSSYNEQFF.